The TCR beta chain described here comes from a study of post-analysis software for immune sequencing data. Worth noting for this clonotype: Its specificity is unknown.

TCR beta libraries were prepared from cDNA with unique molecular identifiers. TCRdb re-called the PCR reads with MiXCR, one entry per CDR3 protein. The sample records a few hundred thousand distinct CDR3 sequences, less than 40% being singletons. Broader study findings: Patients showed TRBV5-6, TRBV5-1 and TRBV20-1 among four to six TRBV segments more frequent than in controls.

There are 15 residues in the CDR3. In germline, CDR1 is SGHRS, CDR2 YFSETQ. The ends were cut back, 4 bases at V and 2 bases at J, with 13 bases in the middle. This chain joins TRBV5-1 and TRBJ1-3; D possibly corresponds to TRBD1 (6 bases). The source material was blood. The origin of this receptor is a girl under 18 with multiple sclerosis. The CDR3 loop is CASSLTGMAGNTIYF. CDR3 bases: TGCGCCAGCAGCCTAACAGGGATGGCTGGAAACACCATATATTTT.